This record covers a single T cell receptor beta chain. This sample was included in a study of blood T cell repertoires in COVID-19. Study context: Acute and convalescent COVID-19 samples came from the United States, Italy and Spain. Sample material is recorded as cDNA or gDNA derived from T cells, B-cell-depleted T cells, or PBMCs.

The germline V gene has CDR1 ENHRY and CDR2 SYGVKD. This CDR3 has 16 residues. V shed 3 bases and J shed 11 bases, with 23 bases lying between them. All enrollees were roughly 18 to 95 years old and from approximately 25 US areas. Cohort 3 donors were reported recovered after two negative PCRs, clearance, or symptom resolution. The method was immunoSEQ multiplex PCR; TCRdb's version includes in-frame clones alone and lacks a portion of them. Of around 300,000 clones detected, about 89% appear once; the ten largest clones hold 1.5% to 2%. Sequenced sample: PBMCs or T cells enriched from blood (not recorded which). The chain couples TRBV10-3 to TRBJ1-5; maybe TRBD1 (6 bases). The TCR originated in a woman aged 40 to 55 who had recovered from COVID-19. CDR3 protein: CAISDPTGRSDLAQHF. In DNA form, the CDR3 reads TGTGCCATCAGTGATCCAACAGGGCGGTCGGATTTGGCCCAGCATTTT.